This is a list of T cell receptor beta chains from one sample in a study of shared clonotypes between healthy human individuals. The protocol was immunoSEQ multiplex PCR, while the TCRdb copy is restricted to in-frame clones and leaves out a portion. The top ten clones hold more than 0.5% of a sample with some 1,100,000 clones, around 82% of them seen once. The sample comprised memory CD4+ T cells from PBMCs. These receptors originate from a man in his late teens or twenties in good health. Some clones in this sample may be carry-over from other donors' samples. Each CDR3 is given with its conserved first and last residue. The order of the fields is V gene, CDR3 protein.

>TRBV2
CASSERRENEQFF
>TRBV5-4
CASSQVGQGPYEQYF
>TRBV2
CASRIQGTNTEAFF
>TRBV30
CAWGRLEQFF
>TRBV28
CASSLRLAGNNEQYF
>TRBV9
CASSAVDVGYTF
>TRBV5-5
CASRKQGGDYGYTF
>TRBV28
CASSPRTSGKSTDTQYF
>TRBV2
CASSPGPADHTEAFF
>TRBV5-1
CASSDVREATDTQYF
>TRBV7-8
CASSTLGELFF
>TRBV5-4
CASSPDRGLFGGYTF
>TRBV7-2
CASSPGASRRGNQFF
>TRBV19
CASGVRAGGPDTQYF
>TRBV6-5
CASSLQGFGGELFF
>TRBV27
CASSLSGSTQTQYF
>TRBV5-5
CASSPGLSEGYEQYF
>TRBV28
CASLRGSNQPQHF
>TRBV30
CAWIRGSFGETQYF
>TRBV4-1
CASSQVTRRNYGYTF
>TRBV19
CASTLQELNYGYTF
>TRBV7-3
CASSLGLAGVETQYF
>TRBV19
CASAAGTGGSEQFF
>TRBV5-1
CASSQGQAYDEKLFF
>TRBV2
CASSESGVGANVLTF
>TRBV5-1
CASSPGTGYMNTEAFF
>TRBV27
CASSLQPNTGELFF
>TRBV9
CASSASSGNTIYF
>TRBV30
CAWIPGQGLIREQYF
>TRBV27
CASSLLGTGGTEAFF
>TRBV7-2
CASSPPGQGAYNEQFF
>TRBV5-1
CASSSGPGYNEQFF
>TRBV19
CASSIRPGTYEQYF
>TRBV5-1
CASSSAPGVRETQYF
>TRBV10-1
CASSVGQNTGELFF
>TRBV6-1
CASSELITGLASNEQFF
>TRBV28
CASSFVGARRGTQYF
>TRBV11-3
CASSLGETTQYF
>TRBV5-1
CASSQQGGDTEAFF
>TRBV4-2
CASSQNPGPYYEQYF
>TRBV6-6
CASSYSIGFEKLFF
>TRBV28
CASSPRGRRETNYGYTF
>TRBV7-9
CASSSGGAVNYGYTF
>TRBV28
CASSSVSGRGNEQFF
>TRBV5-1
CASSLGTSGRDGSYEQYF
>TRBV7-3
CASSPQTGVADTQYF
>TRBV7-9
CASSLGRPTPGVLSLFF
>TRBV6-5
CASSKRETGNNEQFF
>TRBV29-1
CSANQRTVNTEAFF
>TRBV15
CATSRERQGGHEQYF
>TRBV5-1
CASSLWTSYEQYF
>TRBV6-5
CASSGPGQGLVEQYF
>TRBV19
CASSIMGQGPAGAPGELFF
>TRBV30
CAWSFFRDRGSEQYF
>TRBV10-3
CAISEGGDEQFF
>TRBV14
CASNQIWEDREGGTGELFF
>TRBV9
CASSPRGTSGYEQYF
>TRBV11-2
CASSLRGRDEKLFF